These T cell receptor beta chains were read from a single sample in a study of identical twins. TCRdb redid the calling of the 5' RACE reads with MiXCR, one entry per CDR3 protein. The table has about 150,000 distinct CDR3 sequences, 3% to 4.5% seen once. The sample taken for sequencing was memory T cells sorted from blood. Every receptor here comes from a man aged 18 to 30 in good health. The CDR3 runs from the conserved cysteine through the conserved F or W. A D gene is named only where the DNA matches it firmly. Clone size is given as once, few, many or a size class.

CDR3aa	CDR3nt	abundance	j_gene	d_gene	v_gene
CASSLVTGGAYEQYF	TGTGCCAGCAGTTTAGTAACGGGGGGGGCCTACGAGCAGTACTTC	many	TRBJ2-7	TRBD2	TRBV27
CAISANKETQYF	TGTGCCATCAGTGCTAACAAAGAGACCCAGTACTTC	many	TRBJ2-5	.	TRBV10-3
CASSGGDTDTQYF	TGCGCCAGCAGCGGCGGAGACACAGATACGCAGTATTTT	many	TRBJ2-3	.	TRBV5-1
CSAPTSQGAKNIQYF	TGCAGTGCCCCAACGTCACAGGGGGCAAAAAACATTCAGTACTTC	many	TRBJ2-4	TRBD1	TRBV20-1
CASEVPLGYTF	TGTGCCAGCGAAGTACCCCTTGGCTACACCTTC	few	TRBJ1-2	.	TRBV2
CAWGVRGSYNEQFF	TGTGCCTGGGGGGTAAGAGGGTCCTACAATGAGCAGTTCTTC	many	TRBJ2-1	.	TRBV30
CSVLGLPSVAEQFF	TGCAGTGTCCTCGGACTACCCTCTGTCGCTGAGCAGTTCTTC	many	TRBJ2-1	.	TRBV20-1
CASSLGWTQGNTEAFF	TGTGCCAGCAGTTTAGGATGGACCCAGGGCAACACTGAAGCTTTCTTT	many	TRBJ1-1	.	TRBV27
CASSITGGGNQPQHF	TGTGCCAGCAGCATTACAGGGGGAGGGAATCAGCCCCAGCATTTT	many	TRBJ1-5	TRBD1	TRBV7-2
CAWRRQGVNEQFF	TGTGCCTGGAGAAGACAGGGAGTCAATGAGCAGTTCTTC	many	TRBJ2-1	TRBD1	TRBV30
CASSLWPGGLNEQFF	TGCGCCAGCAGCTTATGGCCAGGGGGCCTCAATGAGCAGTTCTTC	many	TRBJ2-1	TRBD1	TRBV5-1
CASSTATGPSSGNTIYF	TGTGCCAGCAGCACCGCCACAGGGCCCAGCTCTGGAAACACCATATATTTT	many	TRBJ1-3	.	TRBV6-1
CASSKGGQGLNEQFF	TGCGCCAGCAGCAAGGGGGGGCAGGGGTTGAATGAGCAGTTCTTC	many	TRBJ2-1	.	TRBV5-1
CATSAGGPGETQYF	TGCGCCACTTCAGCGGGAGGGCCCGGAGAGACCCAGTACTTC	many	TRBJ2-5	TRBD2	TRBV5-1
CASSFYTITQETQYF	TGTGCCAGCAGCTTTTATACAATCACTCAAGAGACCCAGTACTTC	many	TRBJ2-5	.	TRBV7-2
CAARGSGMNTGELFF	TGTGCCGCCCGGGGTAGCGGGATGAACACCGGGGAGCTGTTTTTT	many	TRBJ2-2	TRBD2	TRBV24-1
CASSLIRQDTDTQYF	TGTGCCAGCAGTTTAATCCGACAGGACACAGATACGCAGTATTTT	many	TRBJ2-3	.	TRBV12-3/TRBV12-4
CASSLARASGNTIYF	TGTGCCAGCAGCTTAGCGAGAGCCTCTGGAAACACCATATATTTT	many	TRBJ1-3	.	TRBV7-2
CASSINFGNEQYF	TGTGCCAGTAGTATAAATTTCGGGAACGAGCAGTACTTC	few	TRBJ2-7	.	TRBV19
CAISNLAGADTQYF	TGTGCCATCAGTAACCTAGCGGGAGCAGATACGCAGTATTTT	many	TRBJ2-3	TRBD2	TRBV10-3
CASTPGREGTETQYF	TGTGCCAGCACCCCGGGGCGCGAAGGGACGGAGACCCAGTACTTC	many	TRBJ2-5	.	TRBV25-1
CASSELRGNTIYF	TGTGCCAGCAGTGAACTAAGGGGAAACACCATATATTTT	many	TRBJ1-3	.	TRBV25-1
CASSFPGDWPLRTPDTQYF	TGTGCCAGCAGTTTCCCGGGCGATTGGCCCTTGAGAACACCAGATACGCAGTATTTT	many	TRBJ2-3	.	TRBV28
CASSQEWRGDTQYF	TGCGCCAGCAGCCAAGAATGGCGCGGAGATACGCAGTATTTT	many	TRBJ2-3	.	TRBV4-3
CASRETANTGELFF	TGTGCCAGCCGGGAGACAGCGAACACCGGGGAGCTGTTTTTT	many	TRBJ2-2	.	TRBV9
CASSLDAGKGPQHF	TGCGCCAGCAGCTTGGATGCAGGAAAAGGACCCCAGCATTTT	many	TRBJ1-5	.	TRBV5-1
CASSQLAGMLETQYF	TGTGCCAGCAGTCAACTAGCGGGAATGTTAGAGACCCAGTACTTC	many	TRBJ2-5	TRBD2	TRBV6-1
CASSTRIAGGGTGELFF	TGCGCCAGCAGCACTCGTATAGCGGGAGGGGGCACCGGGGAGCTGTTTTTT	many	TRBJ2-2	TRBD2	TRBV4-3
CASSPGTESSYNEQFF	TGTGCCAGCAGCCCCGGGACAGAGAGCTCCTACAATGAGCAGTTCTTC	many	TRBJ2-1	TRBD1	TRBV11-3
CASSLLSYTGELFF	TGTGCCAGCAGTTTGTTATCCTACACCGGGGAGCTGTTTTTT	many	TRBJ2-2	.	TRBV25-1